Included here is one TCR beta chain sequence, with context. The CDR3 consists of 14 residues. Germline V CDR1 and CDR2: SEHNR, FQNEAQ (reference sequence). Trimming cost V 5 bases and J 7 bases; bases outside gene matches: 5. The sample is drawn from a study of blood T cell repertoires in COVID-19. Across the study: Nucleic acid was either cDNA or gDNA, and it came from T cells, B-cell-depleted T cells, or PBMCs.

Original handling: The assay estimated nucleated cells by amplifying reference gene primers. The assay was immunoSEQ multiplex PCR, and TCRdb's table has in-frame clones only and misses some. V, J and clone size reflect that table, while D and trimming were determined from the DNA. Here the sample spans 180,000 or so clones, around 76% being singletons. This chain joins TRBV7-9 and TRBJ1-6, with 7 bases identical to TRBD1. Sequencing used peripheral blood. The source of this sequence is a woman aged 50 to 60 with active or convalescent COVID-19. CDR3 in DNA: TGTGCCAGCAGCGGGACAGCCGACAATTCACCCCTCCACTTT. Protein: CASSGTADNSPLHF. Supplemented by reference TRBV7-9 and TRBJ1-6, the full variable domain reads DTGVSQNPRHKITKRGQNVTFRCDPISEHNRLYWYRQTLGQGPEFLTYFQNEAQLEKSRLLSDRFSAERPKGSFSTLEIQRTEQGDSAMYLCASSGTADNSPLHFGNGTRLTVT.